The present entry profiles one T cell receptor beta chain with its context. Its target is not known. The CDR3 length is 12 residues. The V gene's germline CDR1 is ENHRY and CDR2 SYGVKD. The J segment lost 5 bases and the V segment lost 6 bases, leaving 2 bases of the junction unmatched. The data stem from a study of cytomegalovirus exposure and HLA in healthy donors. Whole-study findings and limits: HLA restriction was apparent for most CMV-associated TCR beta chains in a later analysis. There were 150 to 200 TCR beta chains listed as cytomegalovirus-associated.

A multiplex PCR was run with 60 Vbeta primers and 13 Jbeta primers. The protocol was immunoSEQ multiplex PCR, while the TCRdb copy is restricted to in-frame clones and leaves out a portion. The data hold some 150,000 clones, with approximately 72% observed a single time. Input material: PBMCs. V is TRBV10-3 and J is TRBJ2-7; TRBD1 agrees at 9 bases. The receptor's source is a human donor in good health. The CDR3 nucleotides read TGTGCCATCAGGGGGACAGGGAACGAGCAGTACTTC. Translating gives CAIRGTGNEQYF.